This TCR beta chain appears in the sequencing data of a study of low-dose radiotherapy and immunotherapy resistance in tumors (dated 2022 in TCRdb). Concerning the study at large: In Cohort 1, 0.5 Gy per fraction was delivered every 2 weeks, and a total PTV dose of 6.5 Gy was prescribed. Patients were given nivolumab as a 240 mg flat dose every two weeks and ipilimumab at 1 mg/kg every six weeks, with both drugs delivered intravenously. Eight patients were included in the translational analysis, namely three from the first dose cohort plus the first five from the second dose cohort. Aspirin 300 mg was taken orally once daily by patients for four cycles, starting on cycle 1 day 1. The trial did not randomize participants into treatment groups. Cohort 2 received 1 Gy per fraction every two weeks, with a total of 13 Gy over 26 weeks. Cyclophosphamide 200 mg/m2 was administered intravenously every two weeks, one day before each radiation and immunotherapy administration.

V is clipped by 2 bases and J by 4 bases, and the sequence between their germline boundaries is 0 bases long. The CDR3 runs 11 residues from the cysteine to the phenylalanine. The retained sequence is limited to the CDR3, 33 bases, with the frame set at the first base. The meaning of the sample's time point label: before trial treatment. Donors were enrolled in RACIN, a single-arm phase I dose-escalation trial in which nivolumab, ipilimumab, aspirin, low-dose cyclophosphamide and low-dose radiotherapy were combined. Eligible patients had advanced, TIL-negative solid tumors. As to this clonotype: The antigen it recognizes is unknown. No base quality values were provided; no much bigger clone lies one nucleotide off.

The sample was run on an Illumina HiSeq 2500. First-strand cDNA was synthesized with Superscript III and a set of TRAV- and TRBV-specific primers, covering both TCRalpha and TCRbeta chains. TCRs were amplified for about 18 PCR cycles with Phusion, using a constant-region primer paired with the adapter attached to the V primers. Amplification of the isolated mRNA was done with the MessageAmp II aRNA Amplification Kit, which involved a roughly 16-hour in vitro transcription at 37 degrees C. The Dynabeads mRNA DIRECT Purification Kit was used to isolate the mRNA for TCR sequencing. Indexed Illumina adapters were added in a second approximately 26-cycle Phusion PCR, and the resulting products were purified with AMPure XP beads. The source study handled its data this way. Custom Perl scripts pooled TCR sequences encoding the same protein, removed out-of-frame sequences and computed each clonotype's abundance. The analysis excluded TCR sequences that were supported by just one read. Shannon entropy, Gini index, clonality, richness, and the frequency of TCRs shared between repertoires were included as repertoire metrics. TCRdb redid the processing of the public reads, applying fastp at Q25 and MiXCR, and retained in-frame beta chains. Identical CDR3 proteins give one entry, which carries the most common genes and DNA. TCRdb's processing, not the study's, gives the V and J calls here. This sample holds tens of thousands of distinct CDR3 sequences; around 30% were observed only once. Of the sample, approximately 10% falls within the top ten clones.

The sequence joins TRBV12-3 or TRBV12-4 to TRBJ2-4; the D gene lacks a confident call. The specimen comprised PBMCs, sampled before treatment. The sequence was collected from a female donor with ovarian cancer. This receptor has the CDR3 CASSLKNIQYF. At the DNA level, the sequence is TGTGCCAGCAGTTTAAAAAACATTCAGTACTTC.